What follows are 29 T cell receptor beta chains derived from one specimen sequenced in a study of preoperative IRX-2 immunotherapy in early breast cancer. Assay used: immunoSEQ multiplex PCR; TCRdb lists only in-frame clones, some missing. The sample has around 34,000 clones, under 85% seen once. The treatment was: preoperative locoregional IRX-2 cytokine immunotherapy. The sequences come from lymph node tissue, collected from a patient treated with IRX-2 immunotherapy. The receptors stem from a human donor with breast cancer.

V gene TRBV19 combines with J gene TRBJ2-3, with D possibly matching TRBD1 (6 bases). This CDR3 spans 15 amino acids. From germline, CDR1 is LNHDA and CDR2 SQIVND (reference sequence). V lost 3 bases and J 2 bases, leaving 12 bases between the germline ends. The CDR3 reads CASSILGALTDTQYF. CDR3 DNA: TGTGCCAGTAGTATCTTGGGGGCCCTCACAGATACGCAGTATTTT.

CDR3 nucleotide sequence: TGTGCCAGCAGTTTAGGACTAGCGGGGGGGCTGCAGACCCAGTACTTC. Translated: CASSLGLAGGLQTQYF. V gene TRBV6-8 combines with J gene TRBJ2-5, with 15 positions matching TRBD2. CDR3 length equals 16 residues. Per the germline V gene, CDR1 is MNHGY and CDR2 is SAAAGT. The V gene end was trimmed by 4 bases and the J gene end by 6 bases; junction bases not matched to a gene: 6.

This sequence joins TRBV28 and TRBJ2-7, with D perhaps TRBD1 (6 bases). CDR1 MDHEN and CDR2 SYDVKM come from the germline V gene. V was trimmed by 4 bases and J by 0 bases, leaving 16 bases between them. The CDR3 runs to 16 residues. The CDR3 loop reads CASSWVRTAFSYEQYF. CDR3 coding DNA: TGTGCCAGCAGTTGGGTACGGACAGCCTTCTCCTACGAGCAGTACTTC.

The chain employs TRBV18 and TRBJ1-2, with D possibly being TRBD1 (5 bases). This CDR3 comprises 15 residues. The V end was cut by 3 bases, the J end by 1 base, with 12 bases between. In germline, CDR1 is KGHSH, CDR2 LQKENI. The CDR3 nucleotides read TGTGCCAGCTCACCGCCGGGACGGGATAACTATGGCTACACCTTC. Residues: CASSPPGRDNYGYTF.

This clone was seen once. This chain's CDR3 is CASSPGPGREQFF. DNA for the CDR3: TGTGCCAGCAGCCCGGGGCCGGGACGTGAGCAGTTCTTC. The chain has TRBV14 and TRBJ2-1, with D perhaps being TRBD1 or TRBD2 (5 bases each). CDR3 size: 13 residues. CDR1 is SGHDN and CDR2 is FVKESK in the germline V gene. Trimming pared 4 bases from V and 9 bases from J, leaving 13 bases between.

The CDR3 spells CAWDRDAYGYTF. The CDR3 nucleotides are TGTGCCTGGGACAGGGACGCCTATGGCTACACCTTC. The rearrangement uses TRBV30 and TRBJ1-2, with 7 bases lining up with TRBD1. The germline gives CDR1 GTSNPN, CDR2 SVGIG (reference sequence). V lost 5 bases to trimming and J lost 4 bases; unmatched junction nucleotides: 4. This CDR3 is 12 amino acids long.

This chain connects TRBV6-8 to TRBJ2-7, with 13 positions matching TRBD2. J gave up 4 bases and V 5 bases, and 5 bases lay outside the gene matches. Germline CDR1 is MNHGY and CDR2 is SAAAGT. CDR3 length equals 15 residues. The CDR3 sequence: CASSVGLAGVYEQYF. DNA for the CDR3: TGTGCCAGCAGTGTCGGACTAGCGGGAGTTTACGAGCAGTACTTC.

J is TRBJ2-7 and V is TRBV6-8, with D perhaps given as TRBD1 or TRBD2 (6 bases each). The V gene lost 5 bases and the J gene lost 2 bases, with 10 bases spanning the gap. CDR3 length: 13 amino acids. The germline gives CDR1 MNHGY, CDR2 SAAAGT. The CDR3 sequence is CASSRGDTYEQYF. CDR3 DNA sequence: TGTGCCAGCAGTAGGGGGGACACCTACGAGCAGTACTTC.

The chain links TRBV30 to TRBJ1-4; 7 bases match TRBD1. V lost 3 bases, J lost 3 bases, and 7 bases stayed unmatched. CDR1 and CDR2 (germline): GTSNPN, SVGIG (reference sequence). The CDR3 contains 15 residues. The CDR3 DNA follows: TGTGCCTGGAGCGGACAACAGGGGCCTAATGAAAAACTGTTTTTT. Translation: CAWSGQQGPNEKLFF.

The CDR3 DNA sequence: TGTGCTAGTGGTTTTGGAGCATCCTACGAGCAGTACTTC. Protein product: CASGFGASYEQYF. This chain joins TRBV12-5 and TRBJ2-7; no reliable D call. V shed 3 bases and J shed 1 base, with 7 bases lying between them. Germline V CDR1 and CDR2: LGHNT, FRNRAP. This CDR3 has 13 amino acids.

In its sample, this clone was seen a few times. The V call is TRBV28, the J call TRBJ2-7, with 9 bases that match TRBD2. This CDR3 has 15 amino acids. Germline V CDR1 and CDR2: MDHEN, SYDVKM. V was clipped by 2 bases and J by 4 bases; unmatched bases: 6. CDR3 residues: CASSLLAGGRYEQYF. CDR3 nucleotides: TGTGCCAGCAGTTTACTGGCGGGGGGGCGGTACGAGCAGTACTTC. Using reference TRBV28 and TRBJ2-7 for the parts outside the CDR3, the full variable domain is DVKVTQSSRYLVKRTGEKVFLECVQDMDHENMFWYRQDPGLGLRLIYFSYDVKMKEKGDIPEGYSVSREKKERFSLILESASTNQTSMYLCASSLLAGGRYEQYFGPGTRLTVT.

The sample holds one count of this clone. The chain uses TRBV6-8 and TRBJ2-6, with 9 bases aligning to TRBD1. Germline CDR1 is MNHGY and CDR2 is SAAAGT. This CDR3 comprises 19 residues. Trimming at V came to 2 bases and at J to 0 bases, leaving 8 bases not matched to a gene. In DNA form, the CDR3 reads TGTGCCAGCAGTTACGCGCCGGGACAGGGTGTCTCTGGGGCCAACGTCCTGACTTTC. Its protein is CASSYAPGQGVSGANVLTF.

The chain links TRBV19 to TRBJ1-4, with TRBD1 as a possible D gene (6 bases). Trimming pared 1 base from V and 8 bases from J, leaving 17 bases between. The CDR3 runs to 16 residues. Per germline, CDR1 LNHDA and CDR2 SQIVND (reference sequence). CDR3 amino acids: CASSIGLGLQGEKLFF. The DNA for the CDR3 is TGTGCCAGTAGTATAGGACTAGGCCTTCAGGGGGAAAAACTGTTTTTT.

V and J are TRBV29-1 and TRBJ1-4; D is perhaps TRBD1 (6 bases). Germline assignment: CDR1 SQVTM and CDR2 ANQGSEA. CDR3 length: 13 residues. The germline V and J ends were trimmed by 7 bases and 5 bases, with 14 bases remaining between them. CDR3 sequence: CSARTGTNEKLFF. In nucleotides, the CDR3 is TGCAGCGCGAGAACAGGGACAAATGAAAAACTGTTTTTT. The whole variable domain, remainder taken from reference TRBV29-1 and TRBJ1-4, is SAVISQKPSRDICQRGTSLTIQCQVDSQVTMMFWYRQQPGQSLTLIATANQGSEATYESGFVIDKFPISRPNLTFSTLTVSNMSPEDSSIYLCSARTGTNEKLFFGSGTQLSVL.

The chain has TRBV28 and TRBJ2-3; 9 nucleotides agree with TRBD1. The CDR3 consists of 14 residues. Germline V gene data show CDR1 as MDHEN and CDR2 as SYDVKM. The V segment lost 6 bases and the J segment 1 base; nucleotides outside the gene matches: 2. CDR3 sequence (DNA): TGTGCCAGCAGCCGGGACAGGGGCACAGATACGCAGTATTTT. It specifies CASSRDRGTDTQYF.

This clone was counted only a few times. The chain carries TRBV18 and TRBJ2-1, with TRBD2 identical over 8 bases. Germline loops: CDR1 KGHSH, CDR2 LQKENI. J was trimmed by 7 bases and V by 3 bases; bases with no gene match: 2. This CDR3 has 13 residues. The CDR3 loop is CASSPGLGNEQFF. DNA for the CDR3: TGTGCCAGCTCACCGGGACTAGGGAATGAGCAGTTCTTC.

This clone rates as medium-sized. The chain has TRBV15 and TRBJ1-1; D remains ambiguous. The CDR3 is 14 amino acids. The V end lost 0 bases, the J end lost 4 bases, and 9 bases lay between the germline ends. Germline V gene lookup returns CDR1 LNHNV and CDR2 YYDKDF (reference sequence). The CDR3 here is CATSRDHRFTEAFF. The CDR3 DNA reads as TGTGCCACCAGCAGAGATCATCGATTCACTGAAGCTTTCTTT.

This clone was seen a few times. J is TRBJ2-6 and V is TRBV19, with D possibly being TRBD2 (5 bases). Germline V gives CDR1 LNHDA, CDR2 SQIVND (reference sequence). The CDR3 spans 16 residues. V was shortened by 5 bases and J by 0 bases, with 11 bases between the two germline ends. CDR3 DNA sequence: TGTGCCAGTAGTGGACTCTCATCCTCTGGGGCCAACGTCCTGACTTTC. Translating it yields CASSGLSSSGANVLTF.

This chain links TRBV30 with TRBJ2-5; unclear D gene. The CDR3 is made up of 11 amino acids. Trimming took off 2 bases at V and 5 bases at J, with 6 bases between the two ends. Germline lookup yields CDR1 GTSNPN and CDR2 SVGIG (reference sequence). The CDR3 loop is CAWSTGETQYF. CDR3 sequence (DNA): TGTGCCTGGAGTACCGGGGAGACCCAGTACTTC.

V usage is TRBV6-8 and J usage is TRBJ2-3; 8 positions match TRBD2. Germline lookup yields CDR1 MNHGY and CDR2 SAAAGT. This CDR3 region has 14 residues. V lost 5 bases, J lost 8 bases, and 9 bases stayed unmatched. CDR3 bases: TGTGCCAGCAGTGGAGTAGCGGGGTCTCTTACGCAGTATTTT. Translating gives CASSGVAGSLTQYF.

The V call is TRBV28, the J call TRBJ2-7, with TRBD1 identical over 9 bases. J was trimmed by 3 bases and V by 6 bases; bases with no gene match: 9. Per germline, CDR1 MDHEN and CDR2 SYDVKM. The CDR3 is made up of 15 amino acids. CDR3 amino acids: CASRSPGTGNYEQYF. The CDR3 bases are TGTGCCAGCAGGTCCCCCGGGACAGGGAACTACGAGCAGTACTTC.

The chain carries TRBV6-8 and TRBJ2-2; D uncertain. Per germline, CDR1 MNHGY and CDR2 SAAAGT. CDR3 length: 14 residues. The ends were cut back, 6 bases at V and 7 bases at J, with 15 bases in the middle. The CDR3 bases are TGTGCCAGCAGCCCCGAAGAGTGGGGCGGGGAGCTGTTTTTT. It encodes CASSPEEWGGELFF.

The chain couples TRBV28 to TRBJ1-5; D uncertain. From germline, CDR1 is MDHEN and CDR2 SYDVKM. The CDR3 is made up of 14 amino acids. V was trimmed by 2 bases and J by 5 bases, leaving 10 bases between them. CDR3 DNA: TGTGCCAGCAGTTTAATCGTATCGGATCAGCCCCAGCATTTT. Translation: CASSLIVSDQPQHF.

This clone was seen more than once but under ten times. This rearrangement joins TRBV19 to TRBJ1-3; D call uncertain. Germline CDR1 is LNHDA and CDR2 is SQIVND (reference sequence). The V end was cut by 9 bases, the J end by 0 bases, with 6 bases between. The CDR3 has 12 residues. Here the CDR3 DNA reads TGTGCCAGCACGAGCTCTGGAAACACCATATATTTT. It translates to CASTSSGNTIYF.

J is TRBJ1-1 and V is TRBV6-8; 10 nucleotides match TRBD1. From germline, CDR1 is MNHGY and CDR2 SAAAGT. There are 13 residues in the CDR3. The ends lost 4 bases at V and 9 bases at J; junction bases unmatched: 5. The DNA of the CDR3 is TGTGCCAGCAGTTCGACAGGGGGCGAGAAAGCTTTCTTT. The encoded protein is CASSSTGGEKAFF.

V gene TRBV6-7 combines with J gene TRBJ1-4, with unresolved D. TRBV6-7 is an ORF for which the function is uncertain. This CDR3 contains 14 residues. Between the trimmed V and J ends, which lost 7 bases and 2 bases, there was a span of 11 bases. CDR3 in DNA: TGTGCCAGCACTAAAGCACGCACTAATGAAAAACTGTTTTTT. This gives the protein CASTKARTNEKLFF.

The rearrangement joins TRBV19 to TRBJ2-7; a possible D gene is TRBD1 (5 bases). Trimming left V 6 bases short and J 5 bases short, with 23 bases between. Germline CDR1 and CDR2: LNHDA and SQIVND (reference sequence). This CDR3 comprises 16 residues. The CDR3 DNA follows: TGTGCCAGTAGACTATCCCCCCAGCCGTCACAGGACGAGCAGTACTTC. This encodes CASRLSPQPSQDEQYF. The full variable domain, its missing parts supplied by reference TRBV19 and TRBJ2-7, is DGGITQSPKYLFRKEGQNVTLSCEQNLNHDAMYWYRQDPGQGLRLIYYSQIVNDFQKGDIAEGYSVSREKKESFPLTVTSAQKNPTAFYLCASRLSPQPSQDEQYFGPGTRLTVT.

The chain couples TRBV9 to TRBJ1-1; no firm D call. Trimming cost V 5 bases and J 3 bases, with 26 bases left between them. This CDR3 has 18 amino acids. Germline-derived CDR1 and CDR2 are SGDLS and YYNGEE. CDR3 in DNA: TGTGCCAGCAGTCAGACCCCAAGGGCAGCCAGCATTTACACTGAAGCTTTCTTT. Encoded protein: CASSQTPRAASIYTEAFF.

The chain links TRBV5-1 to TRBJ2-3; D possibly corresponds to TRBD2 (6 bases). Trimming pared 1 base from V and 3 bases from J, leaving 15 bases between. Germline V lookup: CDR1 SGHRS, CDR2 YFSETQ. This CDR3 contains 16 residues. CDR3 amino acids: CASSLIGTAGTDTQYF. The CDR3 DNA reads as TGCGCCAGCAGCTTGATTGGGACTGCCGGGACAGATACGCAGTATTTT. Based on the CDR3 plus reference TRBV5-1 and TRBJ2-3, the full variable domain is KAGVTQTPRYLIKTRGQQVTLSCSPISGHRSVSWYQQTPGQGLQFLFEYFSETQRNKGNFPGRFSGRQFSNSRSEMNVSTLELGDSALYLCASSLIGTAGTDTQYFGPGTRLTVL.